The TCR beta chain under discussion was sequenced for a study of PD-1 blockade in classical Hodgkin lymphoma. Study conclusions and caveats: Why the repertoires differ is still unclear, perhaps disease activity or prior therapy. Reported baseline diversity: healthy donors highest, relapsed/refractory patients lowest.

In regard to this clone: Its antigen is as yet unknown.

Sequencing used immunoSEQ multiplex PCR; TCRdb keeps in-frame clones, though not all of them. The sample consists of under 40,000 clones, around 89% of them appearing once. The time point was: newly diagnosed, previously untreated cHL patient sample. CD4+ T cells were purified from thawed PBMCs by magnetic negative selection. Newly diagnosed classical Hodgkin lymphoma PBMCs, still untreated, provided the comparison samples. V shed 5 bases, J shed 7 bases, and the junction held 6 bases outside the gene matches. Germline CDR1 MNHEY, CDR2 SVGAGI. This CDR3 region has 13 residues. This chain links TRBV6-5 with TRBJ1-2, with 8 bases fitting TRBD1. The clonotype comes from a human donor with classical Hodgkin lymphoma. Material for sequencing was CD4+ T cells from blood. Written as DNA, the CDR3 is TGTGCCAGCAGTCCAGGGGGCCGGCTTGGCTACACCTTC. Amino acids: CASSPGGRLGYTF.